A selection of T cell receptor beta chains follows, all from one sample in a study of blood T cell repertoires in COVID-19. The repertoire was sequenced with immunoSEQ multiplex PCR; TCRdb's copy has only in-frame clones and lacks some. Of roughly 250,000 clones listed, around nine tenths were seen once; the top ten hold 1.5% to 2%. The specimen was PBMCs or T cells enriched from blood (not recorded which). Receptors originate from a woman aged 50 to 60 who had recovered from COVID-19. Each CDR3 is given with its conserved first and last residue. The D gene is left open where the match is weak. Size values are once, few and many counts, or a class for expanded clones, and some rows have none.

TRBD2 . TRBJ2-1 TRBV7-9 TGTGCCGGGGGACTAGCGGGTTTCAATGAGCAGTTCTTC CAGGLAGFNEQFF
TRBD1 few TRBJ1-6 TRBV4-1 TGCGCCAGCAGCCAAGATCAGGGGGCTTGGACTTTACATTCACCCCTCCACTTT CASSQDQGAWTLHSPLHF
. . TRBJ2-4 TRBV28 TGTGCCAGCAGGATCATTCGGGGTACTTCAAAAAACATTCAGTACTTC CASRIIRGTSKNIQYF
TRBD1 few TRBJ2-3 TRBV10-3 TGTGCCATCAGTGAGTCGAAGACAGGGGGCCCGGCAGATACGCAGTATTTT CAISESKTGGPADTQYF
. . TRBJ1-5 TRBV4-1 TGCGCCAGCAGCCAAGAAGGCGGGGGTAATCAGCCCCAGCATTTT CASSQEGGGNQPQHF
. once TRBJ2-3 TRBV10-1 TGCGCCAGCAGTGAGCCATTCACAGATACGCAGTATTTT CASSEPFTDTQYF
TRBD1 . TRBJ1-5 TRBV9 TGTGCCAGCAGCTCAACAACAGGGGCCAATCAGCCCCAGCATTTT CASSSTTGANQPQHF
. . TRBJ2-3 TRBV30 TGTGCCTGGAGTGTACTAATCGGAGGGCGCACAGATACGCAGTATTTT CAWSVLIGGRTDTQYF
TRBD2 . TRBJ2-7 TRBV7-9 TGTGCCAGCAGCTTCGGAGCGGGAGTTTTCTACGAGCAGTACTTC CASSFGAGVFYEQYF
TRBD2 . TRBJ2-7 TRBV2 TGTGCCACGAACTGGGGGAGGGCCGACGAGCAGTACTTC CATNWGRADEQYF
. . TRBJ2-5 TRBV10-3 TGTGCCATCAGTGAGTCTAAGGTCAGGGAATTTGCAGAGACCCAGTACTTC CAISESKVREFAETQYF
. . TRBJ2-1 TRBV27 TGTGCCAGCAGTCGCGGACTCTCCGGAGTCAATGAGCAGTTCTTC CASSRGLSGVNEQFF
. . TRBJ2-1 TRBV29-1 TGCAGCGTAGCGGATGAGCAGTTCTTC CSVADEQFF
. . TRBJ2-3 TRBV19 TGTGCCAGTAGTCAGGGCCCCGGAGATACGCAGTATTTT CASSQGPGDTQYF
. . TRBJ2-1 TRBV6-5 TGTGCCAGCAGCGGACAGCCCTACAATGAGCAGTTCTTC CASSGQPYNEQFF
. . TRBJ1-3 TRBV12-3/TRBV12-4 TGTGCCAGCAGTTTAGGGACAGTCAGCATATATTTT CASSLGTVSIYF
TRBD2 . TRBJ2-5 TRBV7-2 TGTGCCAGCAGCTCCAGGACTAGCGGGAGAACAAGGGAGACCCAGTACTTC CASSSRTSGRTRETQYF
. once TRBJ2-1 TRBV29-1 TGCAGCGTTGAATCCCGCTTAAGACAGACCAATGAGCAGTTCTTC CSVESRLRQTNEQFF
TRBD2 . TRBJ2-3 TRBV7-2 TGTGCCAGCAGCCTTAGCGGGGTTCGGGACACAGATACGCAGTATTTT CASSLSGVRDTDTQYF
TRBD1 . TRBJ2-7 TRBV5-5 TGTGCCAGCAGCTTAAGCGACAGGGTCTCCTACGAGCAGTACTTC CASSLSDRVSYEQYF
. . TRBJ2-1 TRBV12-3/TRBV12-4 TGTGCCAGCACGGGCGGGAATCGCGATGAGCAGTTCTTC CASTGGNRDEQFF
TRBD2 . TRBJ2-1 TRBV24-1 TGTGCCACCAGTGATCCCGGGACTAGCGGTTTTCTGTTCTTC CATSDPGTSGFLFF
. . TRBJ1-4 TRBV14 TGTGCCAGCAGCCGCTCGACAGGTCGAGTTAATGAAAAACTGTTTTTT CASSRSTGRVNEKLFF
. . TRBJ1-5 TRBV10-1 TGCGCCAGCAGTGAGTCGGGGGGGCAGCCCCAGCATTTT CASSESGGQPQHF
TRBD1 . TRBJ1-1 TRBV4-1 TGCGCCAGCAGCCAAGACTTGGGGGACAGGGGATTGGCGAACACTGAAGCTTTCTTT CASSQDLGDRGLANTEAFF
. . TRBJ1-1 TRBV10-3 TGTGCCATCAGCCGAGCTCGCTGGGGCGACAACACTGAAGCTTTCTTT CAISRARWGDNTEAFF
. . TRBJ1-5 TRBV20-1 TGCAGTGCTAGTCGGGGGGCCGATCAGCCCCAGCATTTT CSASRGADQPQHF
. . TRBJ2-7 TRBV15 TGTGCCACCAGCAGAGATCTTGCGGTGAGCTACGAGCAGTACTTC CATSRDLAVSYEQYF
TRBD1 . TRBJ1-1 TRBV11-2 TGTGCCAGCAGCTCGAACCCCTGGACAGGGGGGTTTAACACTGAAGCTTTCTTT CASSSNPWTGGFNTEAFF
. . TRBJ1-1 TRBV13 TGTGCCAGCAGCTCCAGGGCCCGGATGGCTGAAGCTTTCTTT CASSSRARMAEAFF
TRBD2 . TRBJ2-5 TRBV9 TGTGCCAGCAGCCCGGGGGGTCTAGCGGAAGAGACCCAGTACTTC CASSPGGLAEETQYF
TRBD2 . TRBJ2-5 TRBV7-3 TGTGCCAGCAGCTTAACTGTCCCAGCGGGAGGCCAAGAGACCCAGTACTTC CASSLTVPAGGQETQYF
TRBD2 . TRBJ2-5 TRBV9 TGTGCCAGCAGCGAGGGACTAGCGGGAGATCAAGAGACCCAGTACTTC CASSEGLAGDQETQYF
. . TRBJ1-2 TRBV19 TGTGCCAGTAGTATAGAGGGACGCGGGGGCTATGGCTACACCTTC CASSIEGRGGYGYTF
. . TRBJ1-4 TRBV3-1/TRBV3-2 TGTGCCAGCAGCCAAGGACAGATTAATGAAAAACTGTTTTTT CASSQGQINEKLFF
. . TRBJ2-3 TRBV5-4 TGTGCCAGCAACTTACAGGGAAATACGCAGTATTTT CASNLQGNTQYF
TRBD2 . TRBJ2-3 TRBV7-3 TGTGCCAGCAGCAAAAGACCGGTAGCGGGAGATAGCACAGATACGCAGTATTTT CASSKRPVAGDSTDTQYF
TRBD1 . TRBJ2-7 TRBV24-1 TGTGCCACCAGTGACCGACAGGGGACAACGGGGGAGCAGTACTTC CATSDRQGTTGEQYF
. . TRBJ2-4 TRBV12-3/TRBV12-4 TGTGCCAGCACCTCTTGGGGAGTTCAGTACTTC CASTSWGVQYF
TRBD1 . TRBJ2-7 TRBV29-1 TGCAGCGTTGGCCGGACAGGCTACGAGCAGTACTTC CSVGRTGYEQYF
TRBD2 . TRBJ2-3 TRBV28 TGTGCCAGCAGCTCCGAGGGGAGGGGCACAGATACGCAGTATTTT CASSSEGRGTDTQYF
TRBD2 once TRBJ2-5 TRBV28 TGTGCCAGCAGCCGACTAGCGGGGATCCAAGAGACCCAGTACTTC CASSRLAGIQETQYF
TRBD1 . TRBJ1-1 TRBV4-2 TGTGCCAGCAGCCAGGGGCAGGGGGCCACTGAAGCTTTCTTT CASSQGQGATEAFF
. . TRBJ2-7 TRBV27 TGTGCCACCCAAAGGACAGCAGGGACCTACGAGCAGTACTTC CATQRTAGTYEQYF
TRBD1 . TRBJ1-1 TRBV27 TGTGCCAGCAGTACCAATCCGGGACAGGGTTCCCCCTTGAACACTGAAGCTTTCTTT CASSTNPGQGSPLNTEAFF
TRBD2 . TRBJ2-3 TRBV5-1 TGCGCCAGCAGCTTTGAGACTAGCGGGTCTAGCACAGATACGCAGTATTTT CASSFETSGSSTDTQYF
. . TRBJ2-5 TRBV28 TGTGCCAGCGAAAAAAAGGGGGTTCCGACGGAGACCCAGTACTTC CASEKKGVPTETQYF
TRBD1 . TRBJ1-1 TRBV19 TGTGCCAGTAGTATTGGACAGGGAAATGAAGCTTTCTTT CASSIGQGNEAFF
TRBD1 . TRBJ2-7 TRBV29-1 TGCAGCGTTGGGACCGGGACAGGGGTTAACGAGCAGTACTTC CSVGTGTGVNEQYF
TRBD2 . TRBJ2-3 TRBV7-2 TGTGCCAGCAGCTTTGGGACTAGCGGGAGTTCAGATACGCAGTATTTT CASSFGTSGSSDTQYF